These T cell receptor beta chains were read from a single sample in a study of T cells in tuberculosis. Sequenced by immunoSEQ multiplex PCR; TCRdb stores in-frame clones only, minus some. The sample has 20,000 to 25,000 clones, roughly 88% seen once. The sequencing used PBMCs, collected at tuberculosis diagnosis. The receptors shown here come from an adult with tuberculosis. Each CDR3 is given with its conserved first and last residue. Fields, in order: clone size, J gene, V gene, CDR3 protein. Clone size is not always given. Where it is, it says once, few, many or a class for expanded clones.

NA	TRBJ2-4	TRBV2	CASTLSGRLAKNIQYF
NA	TRBJ2-4	TRBV5-1	CASSLAGGGENIQYF
NA	TRBJ1-1	TRBV9	CASSVEGGVAFF
NA	TRBJ2-1	TRBV16	CASSPGTGRFF
NA	TRBJ1-5	TRBV2	CASRGTGSGQPQHF
NA	TRBJ2-1	TRBV9	CASSERGGTNEQFF
NA	TRBJ1-5	TRBV6-1	CASSWTGGDQPQHF
NA	TRBJ2-3	TRBV6-5	CASESTGGTDTQYF
NA	TRBJ1-2	TRBV13	CASSLLGQGAHGYTF
NA	TRBJ2-7	TRBV6-5	CASTTDGGAEQYF
NA	TRBJ1-1	TRBV6-5	CASSGAGQGKTEAFF
NA	TRBJ2-2	TRBV30	CAWTLEGVGTGELFF
NA	TRBJ1-3	TRBV7-8	CASSLDARQGFGNTIYF
once	TRBJ2-2	TRBV7-2	CASSLVPGLGGGELFF
NA	TRBJ2-2	TRBV6-6	CASRNRVLNTGELFF
NA	TRBJ1-5	TRBV7-8	CASSLDRLQPQHF
NA	TRBJ2-5	TRBV19	CASTDTGSFTETQYF
NA	TRBJ1-2	TRBV25-1	CASSIGRGEGYGYTF
NA	TRBJ2-1	TRBV6-1	CASRMTSLSYNEQFF
NA	TRBJ2-3	TRBV27	CASRVGATTDTQYF
NA	TRBJ2-1	TRBV5-6	CASSFSTSGYNEQFF
once	TRBJ2-7	TRBV7-8	CASRASYEQYF